This T cell receptor (beta chain) derives from a study of neurological immune-mediated disorders. The J segment lost 6 bases and the V segment lost 4 bases, leaving 4 bases of the junction unmatched. Germline loops: CDR1 SGHRS, CDR2 YFSETQ. The CDR3 sequence is 14 residues long. Each CDR3 protein is one row after TCRdb ran MiXCR on the 5' RACE reads. Altogether 35,000 to 45,000 distinct CDR3 sequences are present, approximately 10% being singletons, with the ten largest covering roughly 4%. There are many counts of this clonotype. This receptor was taken from a woman aged 25 to 45 with HTLV-1-associated myelopathy (HAM/TSP). The sample was CD4+ T cells from blood. V and J are TRBV5-1 and TRBJ1-4; 9 bases align to TRBD1. The CDR3 loop is CASSTGQGDEKLFF. CDR3 bases: TGCGCCAGCAGCACGGGACAGGGTGATGAAAAACTGTTTTTT.